This TCR beta chain was identified in a study of long-term antiretroviral therapy in people with HIV. V trimming: 4 bases; J trimming: 8 bases; junction bases outside the gene matches: 7. Germline-derived CDR1 and CDR2 are LNHNV and YYDKDF (reference sequence). The length of the CDR3 is 13 residues. Running of the v3.0 immunoSEQ assay took place at survey level. Profiling relied on immunoSEQ multiplex PCR, and the TCRdb table lists in-frame clones only, not all of them. The sample contains 6,500 to 8,500 clones, 65% to 80% of which appear only once. The chain joins TRBV15 to TRBJ1-2; 7 bases map to TRBD1. Material: unsorted PBMCs, obtained about 0.9 years before starting antiretroviral therapy. The sequence derives from a man between 35 and 55 years old with HIV. This CDR3 is CATSNSQGIGYTF. CDR3 bases: TGTGCCACCAGCAACTCACAGGGGATCGGCTACACCTTC.